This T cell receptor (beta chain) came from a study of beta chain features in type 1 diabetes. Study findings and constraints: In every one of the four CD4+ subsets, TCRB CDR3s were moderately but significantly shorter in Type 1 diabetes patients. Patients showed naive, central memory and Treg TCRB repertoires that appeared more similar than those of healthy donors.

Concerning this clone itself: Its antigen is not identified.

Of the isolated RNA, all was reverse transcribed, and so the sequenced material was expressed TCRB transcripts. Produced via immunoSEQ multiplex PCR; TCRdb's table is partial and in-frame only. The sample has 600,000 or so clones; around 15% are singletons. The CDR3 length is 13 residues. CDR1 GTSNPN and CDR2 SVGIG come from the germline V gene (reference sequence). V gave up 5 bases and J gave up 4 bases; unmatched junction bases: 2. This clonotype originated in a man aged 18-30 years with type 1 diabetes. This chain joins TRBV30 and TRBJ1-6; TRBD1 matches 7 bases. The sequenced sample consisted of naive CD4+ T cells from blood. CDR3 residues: CAWGTDYNSPLHF. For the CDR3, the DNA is TGTGCCTGGGGGACAGATTATAATTCACCCCTCCACTTT.